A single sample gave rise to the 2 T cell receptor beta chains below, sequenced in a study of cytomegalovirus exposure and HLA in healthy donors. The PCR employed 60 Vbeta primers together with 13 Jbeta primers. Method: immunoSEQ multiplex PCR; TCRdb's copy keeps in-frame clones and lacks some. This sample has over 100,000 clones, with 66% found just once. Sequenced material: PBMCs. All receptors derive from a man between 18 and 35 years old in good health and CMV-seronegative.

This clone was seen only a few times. In DNA, the CDR3 is TGTGCCAGCAGGGGTAGACCCAGGTTAAACACCGGGGAGCTGTTTTTT. This translates into CASRGRPRLNTGELFF. The chain is built from TRBV9 and TRBJ2-2; D gene ambiguous. Germline CDR1 SGDLS, CDR2 YYNGEE. Trimming stripped 5 bases from V and 2 bases from J, with 16 bases between. CDR3 length equals 16 residues.

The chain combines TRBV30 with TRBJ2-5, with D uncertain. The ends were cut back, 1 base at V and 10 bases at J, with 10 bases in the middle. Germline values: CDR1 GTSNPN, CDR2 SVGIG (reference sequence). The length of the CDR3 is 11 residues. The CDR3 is CAWSAGPGQYF. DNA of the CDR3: TGTGCCTGGAGTGCTGGTCCGGGCCAGTACTTC.